These T cell receptor beta chains were read from a single sample in a study of cytomegalovirus exposure and HLA in healthy donors. Clones were sequenced by immunoSEQ multiplex PCR, and TCRdb holds only the in-frame ones, with some missing. The table includes nearly 110,000 clones, just over 70% detected once. Material: PBMCs. These receptors all stem from a boy aged 5 to 17 in good health and CMV-seronegative. Each CDR3 is given with its conserved first and last residue. A D gene is named only where the DNA matches it firmly. Expanded clones get a size class; other rows say once, few or many, or leave the size out.

V gene	D gene	J gene	clone size	CDR3 DNA	CDR3 protein
TRBV7-8	-	TRBJ1-1	medium-sized	TGTGCCAGCAGCGAAACCAGGGGGAACACTGAAGCTTTCTTT	CASSETRGNTEAFF
TRBV15	-	TRBJ2-5	-	TGTGCCAGCAGTCGGGGGTCCGTAGAGACCCAGTACTTC	CASSRGSVETQYF
TRBV5-6	-	TRBJ1-5	-	TGTGCCAGCAGCCTGGGTGCCGGGGGTCGAAATCAGCCCCAGCATTTT	CASSLGAGGRNQPQHF
TRBV5-4	-	TRBJ2-7	-	TGTGCCAGCAGCTTGGGATCGCGGGGAGCCTACGAGCAGTACTTC	CASSLGSRGAYEQYF
TRBV15	-	TRBJ2-7	-	TGTGCCACCAGCATCCACATCCTCTACGAGCAGTACTTC	CATSIHILYEQYF
TRBV10-2	TRBD1	TRBJ1-1	-	TGCGCCACCGAGGGACAGCCGAACACTGAAGCTTTCTTT	CATEGQPNTEAFF
TRBV28	-	TRBJ2-3	few	TGTGCCAGCAGTTCCTCAGGGCCAGATACGCAGTATTTT	CASSSSGPDTQYF
TRBV7-5	-	TRBJ1-5	few	TGTGTCAGAAGCTTAGGGGACAGGGGGCCGAAGAGTCAGCCCCAGCATTTT	CVRSLGDRGPKSQPQHF
TRBV28	-	TRBJ1-4	-	TGTGCCAGCATGGGAGCCTCTAATGAAAAACTGTTTTTT	CASMGASNEKLFF
TRBV7-9	-	TRBJ1-3	-	TGTGCCAGCAGCTCAACCAGGGCTGGAAACACCATATATTTT	CASSSTRAGNTIYF
TRBV19	TRBD1	TRBJ2-2	-	TGTGCCAGTATGGACGGACAGGGGTATGGGCTGTTTTTT	CASMDGQGYGLFF
TRBV7-6	TRBD2	TRBJ2-1	few	TGTGCCAGCAGCCAAGGACTAGCGGGAGTCTACAATGAGCAGTTCTTC	CASSQGLAGVYNEQFF
TRBV18	-	TRBJ1-1	-	TGTGCCAGCTCACCAAACTGGGGGGGTATGAACACTGAAGCTTTCTTT	CASSPNWGGMNTEAFF
TRBV19	TRBD1	TRBJ1-5	-	TGTGCCAGTACCGGGGACAGAAAGGGTATCTATAGCAATCAGCCCCAGCATTTT	CASTGDRKGIYSNQPQHF
TRBV5-1	-	TRBJ2-3	-	TGCGCCAGCAGCTCCTTGGTTGCGGATACGCAGTATTTT	CASSSLVADTQYF
TRBV5-4	-	TRBJ2-2	-	TGTGCCAGCAGCTTGGTTGATGCGACCGGGGAGCTGTTTTTT	CASSLVDATGELFF
TRBV7-9	-	TRBJ1-1	-	TGTGCCAGCAGCTTACTTCTAGGGTCGGGGGGACTTGGGAACACTGAAGCTTTCTTT	CASSLLLGSGGLGNTEAFF
TRBV6-1	-	TRBJ2-3	-	TGTGCCAGCACCAGACGGCGGGACGTCGCAGATACGCAGTATTTT	CASTRRRDVADTQYF
TRBV6-5	-	TRBJ2-7	-	TGTGCCAGCAGACGTGACAGAGAGCAGTACTTC	CASRRDREQYF
TRBV28	TRBD2	TRBJ2-7	-	TGTGCCAGCAGTTCCTATGGCCCAGCGGGGGATTTTGGAGAGCAGTACTTC	CASSSYGPAGDFGEQYF
TRBV5-1	-	TRBJ1-6	once	TGCGCCAGCAGCATCGGGGATCCGGATTCACCCCTCCACTTT	CASSIGDPDSPLHF
TRBV7-8	TRBD1	TRBJ2-5	-	TGTGCCAGCAGCTTAGGACAGGGCGGCTGGACCCAGTACTTC	CASSLGQGGWTQYF
TRBV6-5	-	TRBJ1-2	-	TGTGCCACCTTTCGGGGGGCCCGCTATGGCTACACCTTC	CATFRGARYGYTF
TRBV27	-	TRBJ2-5	-	TGTGCCAGCAGTTTGAGGAAACGCGAGACCCAGTACTTC	CASSLRKRETQYF
TRBV6-6	TRBD2	TRBJ2-1	-	TGTGCCAGCGGGGGGGGGATCAGCTCCTACAATGAGCAGTTCTTC	CASGGGISSYNEQFF
TRBV6-1	TRBD2	TRBJ2-7	few	TGTGCCAGCAGCAAAACTAGCGCCACCGTATACGAGCAGTACTTC	CASSKTSATVYEQYF